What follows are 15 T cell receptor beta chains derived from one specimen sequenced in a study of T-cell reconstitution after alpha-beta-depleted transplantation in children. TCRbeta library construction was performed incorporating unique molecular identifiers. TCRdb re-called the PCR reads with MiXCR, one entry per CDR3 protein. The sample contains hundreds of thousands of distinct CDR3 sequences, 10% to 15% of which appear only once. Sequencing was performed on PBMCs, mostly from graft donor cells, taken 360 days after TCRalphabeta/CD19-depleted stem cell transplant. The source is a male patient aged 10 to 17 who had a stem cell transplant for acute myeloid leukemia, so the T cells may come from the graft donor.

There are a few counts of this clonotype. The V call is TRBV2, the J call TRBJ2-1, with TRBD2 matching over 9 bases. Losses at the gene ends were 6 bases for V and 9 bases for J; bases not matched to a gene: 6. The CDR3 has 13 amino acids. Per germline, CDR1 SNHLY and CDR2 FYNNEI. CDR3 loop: CASRLAGSAEQFF. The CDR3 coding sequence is TGTGCCAGCAGGCTAGCGGGGTCGGCTGAGCAGTTCTTC.

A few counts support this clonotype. In DNA, the CDR3 is TGCGCCAGCAGCTTGGACGGGGGTGTCGCAGATACGCAGTATTTT. Amino acids: CASSLDGGVADTQYF. The gene calls are TRBV5-1 and TRBJ2-3; TRBD2 might be the D (6 bases). The CDR3 is 15 amino acids. Germline CDR1 reads SGHRS; CDR2 reads YFSETQ. Trimming left V 0 bases short and J 4 bases short, with 12 bases between.

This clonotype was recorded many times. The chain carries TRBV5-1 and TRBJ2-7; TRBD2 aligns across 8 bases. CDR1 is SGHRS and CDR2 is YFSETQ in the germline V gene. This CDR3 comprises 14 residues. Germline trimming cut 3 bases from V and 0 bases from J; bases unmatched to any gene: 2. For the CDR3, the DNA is TGCGCCAGCAGCTCCACTAGCGGCTCCTACGAGCAGTACTTC. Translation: CASSSTSGSYEQYF.

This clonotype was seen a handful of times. The CDR3 coding sequence is TGTGCCAGCAGCCAATGGACTAGCACAGATACGCAGTATTTT. Translating it yields CASSQWTSTDTQYF. The chain recombines TRBV5-4 with TRBJ2-3; D may be TRBD2 (5 bases). The CDR3 runs 14 residues. Germline CDR1 SGHNT, CDR2 YYREEE (reference sequence). Trimming removed 4 bases from V and 0 bases from J, with 9 bases in between.

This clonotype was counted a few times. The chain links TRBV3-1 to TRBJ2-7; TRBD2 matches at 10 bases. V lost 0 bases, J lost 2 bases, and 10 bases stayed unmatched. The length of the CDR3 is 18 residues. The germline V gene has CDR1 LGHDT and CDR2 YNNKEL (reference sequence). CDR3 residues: CASSQEPNRTSGAYEQYF. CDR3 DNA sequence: TGTGCCAGCAGCCAAGAGCCGAATCGGACTAGCGGAGCCTACGAGCAGTACTTC.

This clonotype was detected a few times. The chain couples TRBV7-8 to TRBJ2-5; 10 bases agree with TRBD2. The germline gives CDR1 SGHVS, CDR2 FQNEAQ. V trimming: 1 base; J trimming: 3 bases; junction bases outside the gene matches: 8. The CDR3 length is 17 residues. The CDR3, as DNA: TGTGCCAGCAGCTTAGGAGCCGTCGGACTAGCGGAAGAGACCCAGTACTTC. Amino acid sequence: CASSLGAVGLAEETQYF.

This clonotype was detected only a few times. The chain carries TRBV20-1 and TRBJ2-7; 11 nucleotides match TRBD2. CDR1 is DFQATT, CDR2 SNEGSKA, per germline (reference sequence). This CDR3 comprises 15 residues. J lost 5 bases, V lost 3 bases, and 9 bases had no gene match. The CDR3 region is CSASQIAGGTNEQYF. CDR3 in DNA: TGCAGTGCTAGTCAAATAGCGGGAGGGACCAACGAGCAGTACTTC.

The CDR3 DNA reads TGCAGCGCGACAGGCAGGTTTGGCTACGAGCAGTACTTC. Translated, it gives CSATGRFGYEQYF. The V call is TRBV29-1, the J call TRBJ2-7; the D gene is possibly TRBD1 (6 bases). The CDR3 totals 13 residues. The V end lost 7 bases, the J end lost 3 bases, and 16 bases lay between the germline ends. From germline, CDR1 is SQVTM and CDR2 ANQGSEA.

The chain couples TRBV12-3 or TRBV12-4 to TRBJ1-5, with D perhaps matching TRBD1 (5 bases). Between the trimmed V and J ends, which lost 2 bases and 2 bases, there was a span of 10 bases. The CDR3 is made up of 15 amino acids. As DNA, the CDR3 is TGTGCCAGCAGTTTATCAGGGACTGGCAATCAGCCCCAGCATTTT. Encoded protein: CASSLSGTGNQPQHF.

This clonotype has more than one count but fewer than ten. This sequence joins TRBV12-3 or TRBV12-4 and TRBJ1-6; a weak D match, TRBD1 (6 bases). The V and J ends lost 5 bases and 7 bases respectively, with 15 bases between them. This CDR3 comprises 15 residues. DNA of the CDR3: TGTGCCAGCAGTCAAGCAGGGGTACGGAATTCACCCCTCCACTTT. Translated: CASSQAGVRNSPLHF.

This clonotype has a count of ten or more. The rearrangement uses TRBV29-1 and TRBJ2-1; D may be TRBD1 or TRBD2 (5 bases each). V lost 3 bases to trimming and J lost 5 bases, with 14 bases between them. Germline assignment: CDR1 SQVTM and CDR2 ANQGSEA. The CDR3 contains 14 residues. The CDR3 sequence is CSVDEGYYDNEQFF. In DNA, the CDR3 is TGCAGCGTTGACGAGGGGTACTATGACAATGAGCAGTTCTTC.

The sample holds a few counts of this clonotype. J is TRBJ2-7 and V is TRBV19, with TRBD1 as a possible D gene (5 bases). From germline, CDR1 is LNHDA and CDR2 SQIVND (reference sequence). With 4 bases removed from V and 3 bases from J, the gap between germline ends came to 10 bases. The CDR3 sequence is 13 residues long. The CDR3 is CASSKGASYEQYF. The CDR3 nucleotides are TGTGCCAGTAGTAAAGGGGCAAGCTACGAGCAGTACTTC.

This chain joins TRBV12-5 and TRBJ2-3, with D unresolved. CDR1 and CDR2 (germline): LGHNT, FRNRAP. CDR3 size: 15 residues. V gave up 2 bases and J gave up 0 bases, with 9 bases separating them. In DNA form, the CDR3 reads TGTGCTAGTGGTTTGCCCCGAAGTAGCACAGATACGCAGTATTTT. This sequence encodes CASGLPRSSTDTQYF.

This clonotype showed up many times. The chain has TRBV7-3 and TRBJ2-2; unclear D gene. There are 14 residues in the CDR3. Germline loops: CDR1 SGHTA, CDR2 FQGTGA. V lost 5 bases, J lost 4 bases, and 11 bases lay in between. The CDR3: CASSPGRSTGELFF. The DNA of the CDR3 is TGTGCCAGCAGCCCCGGACGGAGCACCGGGGAGCTGTTTTTT.

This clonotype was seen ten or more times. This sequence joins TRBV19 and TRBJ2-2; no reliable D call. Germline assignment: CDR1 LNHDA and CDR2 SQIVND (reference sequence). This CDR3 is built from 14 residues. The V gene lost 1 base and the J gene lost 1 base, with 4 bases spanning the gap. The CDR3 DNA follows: TGTGCCAGTAGTATAGCCAGGAACACCGGGGAGCTGTTTTTT. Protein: CASSIARNTGELFF. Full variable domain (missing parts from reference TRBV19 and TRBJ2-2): DGGITQSPKYLFRKEGQNVTLSCEQNLNHDAMYWYRQDPGQGLRLIYYSQIVNDFQKGDIAEGYSVSREKKESFPLTVTSAQKNPTAFYLCASSIARNTGELFFGEGSRLTVL.